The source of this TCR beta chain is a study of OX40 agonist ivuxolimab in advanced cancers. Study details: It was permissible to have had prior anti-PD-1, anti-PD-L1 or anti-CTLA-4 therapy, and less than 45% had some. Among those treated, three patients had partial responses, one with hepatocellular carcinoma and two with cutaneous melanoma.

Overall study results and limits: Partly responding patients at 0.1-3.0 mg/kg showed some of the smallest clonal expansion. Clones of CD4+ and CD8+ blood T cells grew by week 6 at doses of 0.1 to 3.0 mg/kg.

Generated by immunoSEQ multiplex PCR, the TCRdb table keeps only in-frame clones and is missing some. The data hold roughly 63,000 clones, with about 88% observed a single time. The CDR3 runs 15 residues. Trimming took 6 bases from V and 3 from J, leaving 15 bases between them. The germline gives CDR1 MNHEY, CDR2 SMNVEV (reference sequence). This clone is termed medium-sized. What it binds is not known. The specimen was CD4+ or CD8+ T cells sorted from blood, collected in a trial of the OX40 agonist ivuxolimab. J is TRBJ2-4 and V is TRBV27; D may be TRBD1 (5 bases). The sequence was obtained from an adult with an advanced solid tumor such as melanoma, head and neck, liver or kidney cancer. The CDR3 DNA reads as TGTGCCAGCAGCCCTATCGGACACTTCAAAAACATTCAGTACTTC. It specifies CASSPIGHFKNIQYF.